What follows describes a single T cell receptor (beta chain). The sample comes from a study of blood T cell repertoires in COVID-19. The protocol was immunoSEQ multiplex PCR, while the TCRdb copy is restricted to in-frame clones and leaves out a portion. The data contain 150,000 or so clones, roughly 86% of them singletons. This CDR3 comprises 14 residues. Germline loops: CDR1 LGHDT, CDR2 YNNKEL (reference sequence). V was shortened by 4 bases and J by 5 bases, with 14 bases between the two germline ends. The chain carries TRBV3-1 (or the pseudogene TRBV3-2) and TRBJ2-5; D may be TRBD1 (6 bases). The receptor comes from a woman in her seventies with COVID-19, enrolled during active disease. Sequenced: peripheral blood. In nucleotides, the CDR3 is TGTGCCAGCAGCCGTGAAGGGGGTTTGGAGACCCAGTACTTC. Its protein is CASSREGGLETQYF.